Detailed here is one TCR beta chain. Some clones are missing from TCRdb's copy, which holds only in-frame ones; the method was immunoSEQ multiplex PCR. Of about 190,000 clones listed, 87% are singletons. The data were obtained in a study of blood T cell repertoires in COVID-19. The germline V gene encodes CDR1 MGHRA and CDR2 YSYEKL. The CDR3 covers 15 residues. Trimming removed 6 bases from V and 3 bases from J; junction bases left unmatched: 9. The sample comprised peripheral blood. The clonotype comes from a woman in her 70s with COVID-19, enrolled during active disease. The chain combines TRBV4-1 with TRBJ2-3, with TRBD2 matching over 7 bases. The CDR3 is CASRSAGAGTDTQYF. The CDR3 nucleotides read TGCGCCAGCAGATCTGCGGGAGCGGGGACAGATACGCAGTATTTT.